This T cell receptor beta chain was recorded in a study of blood T cell repertoires in COVID-19. Study-level background: The analysed material was cDNA or gDNA that came from T cells, B-cell-depleted T cells, or PBMCs.

While infection was still active, Seattle patients were enrolled and then followed longitudinally. Germline trimming cut 5 bases from V and 1 base from J; bases unmatched to any gene: 4. Looked up from germline, CDR1 is SGHTA and CDR2 is FQGNSA. This CDR3 region has 15 residues. This clone has just one count. The assay was immunoSEQ multiplex PCR, and TCRdb's table has in-frame clones only and misses some. This repertoire shows some 240,000 clones, roughly 79% found once; its top ten account for roughly 8%. Sequencing used peripheral blood. This sequence joins TRBV7-2 and TRBJ1-4, with 7 bases matching TRBD1. This receptor was identified in a woman aged 80 or older with COVID-19, enrolled during active disease. This CDR3 is CASSRGDRTNEKLFF. DNA of the CDR3: TGTGCCAGCAGCAGAGGGGACAGAACTAATGAAAAACTGTTTTTT.